These 9 T cell receptor beta chains were all obtained from the same sample, sequenced in a study of OX40 agonist ivuxolimab in advanced cancers. The assay was immunoSEQ multiplex PCR, and TCRdb's table has in-frame clones only and misses some. This table holds tens of thousands of clones, 75% to 95% found once. The material sequenced was CD4+ or CD8+ T cells sorted from blood, taken in a trial of the OX40 agonist ivuxolimab. These receptors all come from an adult with an advanced solid tumor such as melanoma, head and neck, liver or kidney cancer.

This clone has only a few counts. V usage is TRBV30 and J usage is TRBJ1-5; D is possibly TRBD1 (5 bases). The CDR3 length is 13 residues. From germline, CDR1 is GTSNPN and CDR2 SVGIG (reference sequence). The V end was cut by 5 bases, the J end by 4 bases, with 12 bases between. In nucleotides, the CDR3 is TGTGCCTGGTCGGACGGGGGTAATCAGCCCCAGCATTTT. It is translated as CAWSDGGNQPQHF.

The chain is built from TRBV28 and TRBJ1-2; D possibly corresponds to TRBD1 (5 bases). From germline, CDR1 is MDHEN and CDR2 SYDVKM. Trimming cost V 5 bases and J 11 bases, with 21 bases left between them. CDR3 length: 14 amino acids. DNA for the CDR3: TGTGCCAGCAGTCCCACAGTGGGCAGGGCGTGGTACACCTTC. This encodes CASSPTVGRAWYTF.

This rearrangement joins TRBV20-1 to TRBJ1-2; D is possibly TRBD1 (5 bases). Trimming cost V 4 bases and J 8 bases, with 11 bases left between them. CDR3 length: 11 residues. CDR1 DFQATT and CDR2 SNEGSKA come from the germline V gene (reference sequence). CDR3 nucleotides: TGCAGTGCTACGGGTCAGGGAGGCTACACCTTC. Its translation: CSATGQGGYTF.

This clone was observed once. Other DNA sequences in this specimen translate into the identical CDR3. The chain joins TRBV28 to TRBJ2-5; the D is unclear. The CDR3 spans 11 residues. Trimming pared 5 bases from V and 2 bases from J, leaving 3 bases between. Germline V lookup: CDR1 MDHEN, CDR2 SYDVKM. The CDR3 DNA sequence: TGTGCCAGCAGTCTTCAAGAGACCCAGTACTTC. Its translation: CASSLQETQYF.

The chain joins TRBV6-1 to TRBJ1-2; the D is unclear. V was cut by 2 bases and J by 8 bases, with 12 bases left in between. The CDR3 has 13 amino acids. Germline CDR1 and CDR2: MNHNS and SASEGT. CDR3 amino acids: CASSEWSREGYTF. The CDR3 DNA reads as TGTGCCAGCAGTGAATGGTCCCGGGAAGGCTACACCTTC.

On this clone itself: This specimen includes other DNA sequences encoding the same CDR3. This sequence joins TRBV5-6 and TRBJ2-7; D gene ambiguous. CDR3 length equals 12 residues. Germline CDR1 is SGHDT and CDR2 is YYEEEE. V lost 1 base and J lost 0, with 2 bases in between. In DNA form, the CDR3 reads TGTGCCAGCAGCTTGTCCTCCTACGAGCAGTACTTC. Its protein product is CASSLSSYEQYF.

V is TRBV4-2 and J is TRBJ2-7; no firm D call. Germline values: CDR1 LGHNA, CDR2 YNFKEQ. Trimming pared 0 bases from V and 3 bases from J, leaving 9 bases between. The CDR3 loop spans 14 amino acids. The chain's CDR3 is CASSQDRAHYEQYV. CDR3 DNA sequence: TGTGCCAGCAGCCAAGATAGGGCCCACTACGAGCAGTACGTC.

V and J are TRBV7-9 and TRBJ1-1, with D possibly being TRBD1 (6 bases). Trimming removed 3 bases at V and 9 bases at J, with 14 bases between. The CDR3 is 13 residues long. Per germline, CDR1 SEHNR and CDR2 FQNEAQ (reference sequence). The CDR3 nucleotides are TGTGCCAGCAGCTTCGAGGGGGAATCCCAAGCTTTCTTT. Encoded protein: CASSFEGESQAFF.

A single count supports this clone. The chain links TRBV7-8 to TRBJ2-7; 7 nucleotides align to TRBD1. This CDR3 contains 16 residues. The ends lost 2 bases at V and 1 base at J; junction bases unmatched: 8. Germline-derived CDR1 and CDR2 are SGHVS and FQNEAQ. The CDR3: CASSLFRWDSSYEQYF. CDR3 DNA sequence: TGTGCCAGCAGCTTATTTAGGTGGGACAGTTCCTACGAGCAGTACTTC.